This T cell receptor beta chain was retrieved from a study of blood T cell repertoires in COVID-19. In the authors' workflow: Using reference gene primer amplification, nucleated cell counts were estimated. Here immunoSEQ multiplex PCR was the method, and the copy in TCRdb shows in-frame clones only, minus some. V, J and clone size are taken as reported in that table, and D and trimming were inferred from the DNA itself. The repertoire holds 150,000 to 200,000 clones, with approximately 80% as singletons. V lost 3 bases to trimming and J lost 4 bases; unmatched junction nucleotides: 4. Germline assignment: CDR1 MGHDK and CDR2 SYGVNS. This CDR3 spans 15 amino acids. Ages ranged from about 18 to 89 years, with residence in about two dozen US areas. Those designated as exposed participants met a COVID-19 case within 2 weeks before study entry.

The rearrangement links TRBV25-1 to TRBJ1-1; 11 positions agree with TRBD1. Sample: PBMCs or T cells enriched from blood (not recorded which). This sequence was found in a man aged 55 to 70 who had been exposed to COVID-19. Written as DNA, the CDR3 is TGTGCCAGCAGTGATTCCGGGACAGGGGGCACTGAAGCTTTCTTT. Its translation is CASSDSGTGGTEAFF.